This T cell receptor (beta chain) comes out of a study of pediatric ulcerative colitis. Broader study findings: Acute severe colitis showed lower rectal diversity from clonal expansions.

V was pared by 0 bases and J by 1 base, with 17 bases between. The germline V gene encodes CDR1 SGHDT and CDR2 YYEEEE. This CDR3 is 18 amino acids long. As regards this clone: Antigen: not known.

The survey-level immunoSEQ assay was used. This table comes from immunoSEQ multiplex PCR, and its TCRdb copy is limited to in-frame clones, with some not included. The top ten hold around 0.96% of the sample, which has 30,000 to 40,000 clones, 80% to 90% seen once. Rectal tissue came from one to two pinch biopsies taken at colonoscopy. The sequence was collected from a boy younger than 18 with mild ulcerative colitis. The sequencing sample was made of gut tissue. The J gene is TRBJ2-1, the V gene TRBV5-6; possibly TRBD1 for D (5 bases). This CDR3 reads CASSLGIGRGRSYNEQFF. CDR3 nucleotide sequence: TGTGCCAGCAGCTTGGGAATCGGTAGGGGCCGGTCCTACAATGAGCAGTTCTTC.